Following are 20 T cell receptor beta chains from one sample sequenced in a study of siplizumab effects on memory and regulatory T cells. Repertoires were generated with immunoSEQ multiplex PCR, while TCRdb's copy carries only in-frame clones and drops some. The sample includes some 110,000 clones, less than 95% seen only once; the top ten take roughly 1.7%. The specimen sequenced was non-Treg CD4+ T cells sorted from blood. Every receptor here comes from a human donor in good health.

The chain recombines TRBV5-6 with TRBJ2-7; D may correspond to TRBD1 or TRBD2 (5 bases each). CDR1 is SGHDT and CDR2 is YYEEEE in the germline V gene. The CDR3 has 14 residues. Trimming stripped 4 bases from V and 2 bases from J, with 13 bases between. The CDR3 spells CASSRRDGTYEQYF. CDR3 nucleotide sequence: TGTGCCAGCAGCCGCCGGGACGGGACCTACGAGCAGTACTTC.

The J gene is TRBJ2-1, the V gene TRBV12-2. TRBV12-2 is designated a pseudogene. The CDR3 has 13 amino acids. The CDR3 loop is CASRLLGGKKQFF. CDR3 nucleotide sequence: TGTGCAAGTCGCCTGCTGGGGGGCAAGAAGCAGTTCTTC.

This chain links TRBV19 with TRBJ2-3, with TRBD2 identical over 13 bases. Germline V gene data show CDR1 as LNHDA and CDR2 as SQIVND (reference sequence). The CDR3 is 18 residues long. V lost 8 bases, J lost 3 bases, and 14 bases stayed unmatched. The CDR3 DNA is TGTGCCAGTGGAATACTAGCGGGAGGGCCTAGGAGAACAGATACGCAGTATTTT. It is translated as CASGILAGGPRRTDTQYF.

The count of this clone is one. The chain uses TRBV6-5 and TRBJ1-1; possible D gene TRBD1, 5 bases. Trimming pared 5 bases from V and 0 bases from J, leaving 10 bases between. The CDR3 is 14 residues long. Germline CDR1 reads MNHEY; CDR2 reads SVGAGI. The CDR3 sequence: CASSRQIMNTEAFF. CDR3 DNA sequence: TGTGCCAGCAGTCGACAGATCATGAACACTGAAGCTTTCTTT.

This rearrangement joins TRBV27 to TRBJ1-4; TRBD1 matches 9 bases. The V gene's germline CDR1 is MNHEY and CDR2 SMNVEV (reference sequence). The CDR3 has 17 residues. Losses at the gene ends were 5 bases for V and 9 bases for J; bases not matched to a gene: 16. The CDR3 here is CASSTTGQGLRGKKLFF. In DNA form, the CDR3 reads TGTGCCAGCAGTACAACGGGACAGGGACTGAGGGGGAAAAAACTGTTTTTT.

DNA of the CDR3: TGTGCCAGCAGCTCCGACAGGGGTAATGAAAAACTGTTTTTT. Its translation: CASSSDRGNEKLFF. The chain employs TRBV7-9 and TRBJ1-4, with 8 bases fitting TRBD1. Germline trimming cut 4 bases from V and 4 bases from J; bases unmatched to any gene: 2. The CDR3 covers 14 residues. Germline-derived CDR1 and CDR2 are SEHNR and FQNEAQ (reference sequence). The full variable domain, in which reference TRBV7-9 and TRBJ1-4 provide the parts outside the CDR3, is DTGVSQNPRHKITKRGQNVTFRCDPISEHNRLYWYRQTLGQGPEFLTYFQNEAQLEKSRLLSDRFSAERPKGSFSTLEIQRTEQGDSAMYLCASSSDRGNEKLFFGSGTQLSVL.

The gene calls are TRBV27 and TRBJ1-2, with 9 bases lining up with TRBD1. The CDR3 totals 15 residues. V trimming: 4 bases; J trimming: 8 bases; junction bases outside the gene matches: 11. Looked up from germline, CDR1 is MNHEY and CDR2 is SMNVEV (reference sequence). In nucleotides, the CDR3 is TGTGCCAGCAGTTCCCGACAGGGGGGTCATCGAGGCTACACCTTC. Residues: CASSSRQGGHRGYTF.

The chain joins TRBV5-1 to TRBJ1-6; 7 nucleotides match TRBD1. The CDR3 is 17 amino acids. The V gene's germline CDR1 is SGHRS and CDR2 YFSETQ. The junction had 13 bases not matched to a gene; V was cut back by 3 bases and J by 7 bases. The CDR3 region has the DNA TGCGCCAGCAGCTGGGACAGTAGTTACACCACCAATTCACCCCTCCACTTT. Protein sequence: CASSWDSSYTTNSPLHF.

The V gene is TRBV6-5, the J gene TRBJ2-7, with a weak D call TRBD1 (5 bases). The germline gives CDR1 MNHEY, CDR2 SVGAGI. The CDR3 covers 12 residues. V lost 5 bases, J lost 4 bases, and 9 bases lay in between. The CDR3 DNA sequence: TGTGCCAGCAGTCAGACAGCTTACGAGCAGTACTTC. Protein product: CASSQTAYEQYF.

The chain links TRBV21-1 to TRBJ1-1. TRBV21-1 is recorded as a pseudogene. CDR3 length: 16 residues. The CDR3 here is CASSKSQRSMNTEAFF. CDR3 DNA: TGTGCCAGCAGCAAAAGCCAGCGCAGCATGAACACTGAAGCTTTCTTT.

This clone was observed a few times. The chain is built from TRBV5-1 and TRBJ1-6; tentative D call: TRBD1 (5 bases). V lost 1 base and J 6 bases, leaving 14 bases between the germline ends. Germline-derived CDR1 and CDR2 are SGHRS and YFSETQ. There are 16 residues in the CDR3. DNA for the CDR3: TGCGCCAGCAGCTTGCTACCGGGACGGGTTAATTCACCCCTCCACTTT. Residues: CASSLLPGRVNSPLHF.

The count of this clone is one. The chain has TRBV9 and TRBJ1-5; D is perhaps TRBD1 (5 bases). The V gene lost 0 bases and the J gene lost 6 bases, with 16 bases spanning the gap. Germline lookup yields CDR1 SGDLS and CDR2 YYNGEE. The length of the CDR3 is 16 residues. Here the CDR3 DNA reads TGTGCCAGCAGCGTAGGTACGGGGGAAGGCGGTCAGCCCCAGCATTTT. Protein sequence: CASSVGTGEGGQPQHF.

The rearrangement uses TRBV10-1 and TRBJ2-1, with TRBD2 identical over 10 bases. The germline CDR1 and CDR2 sequences are WNHNN and SYGVQD (reference sequence). The ends lost 6 bases at V and 5 bases at J; junction bases unmatched: 10. The CDR3 consists of 16 residues. CDR3 DNA: TGCGCCAGCAGCGATCTGACTAGCGGGCTTGACAATGAGCAGTTCTTC. This gives the protein CASSDLTSGLDNEQFF.

Written as DNA, the CDR3 is TGTGCCATCAGTGAGTTGATGGGCGAGCAGTACTTC. Its protein is CAISELMGEQYF. The chain couples TRBV10-3 to TRBJ2-7; D is unclear. The CDR3 covers 12 residues. CDR1 ENHRY and CDR2 SYGVKD come from the germline V gene. Trimming took off 1 base at V and 6 bases at J, with 7 bases between the two ends.

CDR3 nucleotides: TGCAGCATATCGACTAGCGGGATCGCTTCGCAGTATTTT. Amino acid sequence: CSISTSGIASQYF. The chain is built from TRBV29-1 and TRBJ2-3, with TRBD2 matching 11 bases. The CDR3 covers 13 residues. Germline trimming cut 8 bases from V and 10 bases from J; bases unmatched to any gene: 11. Germline V gene data show CDR1 as SQVTM and CDR2 as ANQGSEA.

The chain links TRBV6-6 to TRBJ2-2; D is perhaps TRBD2 (7 bases). The V and J ends lost 6 bases and 7 bases respectively, with 18 bases between them. This CDR3 has 15 residues. Germline V gene sequence: CDR1 MNHNY, CDR2 SVGAGI (reference sequence). CDR3 in DNA: TGTGCCAGCAGGCCCTCTCGCGGGGGCGGCGGGGAGCTGTTTTTT. Encoded protein: CASRPSRGGGGELFF.

J is TRBJ1-1 and V is TRBV19; D remains ambiguous. The V end lost 0 bases, the J end lost 7 bases, and 12 bases lay between the germline ends. This CDR3 region has 14 residues. The germline V gene encodes CDR1 LNHDA and CDR2 SQIVND (reference sequence). The CDR3 bases are TGTGCCAGTAGTATAGATTGGCGGCCTTTTGAAGCTTTCTTT. This codes for CASSIDWRPFEAFF.

The chain joins TRBV18 to TRBJ2-1; possibly TRBD2 for D (6 bases). Trimming removed 8 bases from V and 7 bases from J, with 15 bases in between. Germline loops: CDR1 KGHSH, CDR2 LQKENI. This CDR3 spans 13 amino acids. The chain's CDR3 is CASLPGVVNEQFF. The DNA of the CDR3 is TGTGCCAGCCTCCCGGGAGTAGTAAATGAGCAGTTCTTC.

V and J are TRBV19 and TRBJ1-1; TRBD1 might be the D (6 bases). The germline CDR1 and CDR2 sequences are LNHDA and SQIVND (reference sequence). The CDR3 sequence is 14 residues long. V was trimmed by 6 bases and J by 0 bases, leaving 11 bases between them. CDR3 residues: CASREGGMNTEAFF. CDR3 bases: TGTGCCAGTAGAGAGGGGGGGATGAACACTGAAGCTTTCTTT.

The chain has TRBV30 and TRBJ2-7; 10 bases align to TRBD1. CDR1 is GTSNPN, CDR2 SVGIG, per germline (reference sequence). V lost 5 bases to trimming and J lost 10 bases; unmatched junction nucleotides: 11. There are 13 residues in the CDR3. The CDR3 region has the DNA TGTGCCTGGGAACCGGGACAGGGGATTCTTCAGTACTTC. Translated: CAWEPGQGILQYF.